These T cell receptor beta chains were read from a single sample in a study of blood T cell repertoires in COVID-19. Sequencing was performed with immunoSEQ multiplex PCR; in TCRdb, only in-frame clones are kept and a portion is missing. Among about 130,000 clones listed, around 79% were seen once. Source material: peripheral blood. The receptors here all came from a woman between 70 and 85 years old with COVID-19, enrolled during active disease. Both conserved end residues are part of each CDR3. The order of the fields is clone size, V gene, J gene, D gene, CDR3 DNA, CDR3 protein. A D gene is named only where the DNA matches it firmly. Where a row states a size, it is once, few, many or the class of an expanded clone; other rows omit it.

abundance: .
v_gene: TRBV5-1
j_gene: TRBJ2-7
d_gene: .
CDR3nt: TGCGCCAGCAGCTTGAGGGGGACGGCTTCCTACGAGCAGTACTTC
CDR3aa: CASSLRGTASYEQYF

abundance: .
v_gene: TRBV4-3
j_gene: TRBJ1-4
d_gene: .
CDR3nt: TGCGCCAGCAGCCAAGAGAGCCAGCGAGCTGAAAAACTGTTTTTT
CDR3aa: CASSQESQRAEKLFF

abundance: .
v_gene: TRBV7-3
j_gene: TRBJ1-6
d_gene: .
CDR3nt: TGTGCCAGCAGCCTCGGGACAAAAAATTCACCCCTCCACTTT
CDR3aa: CASSLGTKNSPLHF

abundance: .
v_gene: TRBV2
j_gene: TRBJ1-4
d_gene: TRBD1
CDR3nt: TGTGCCAGCGGGGGACAGGGGAATGAAAAACTGTTTTTT
CDR3aa: CASGGQGNEKLFF

abundance: .
v_gene: TRBV2
j_gene: TRBJ1-2
d_gene: .
CDR3nt: TGTGCCAGCGGCGGGGGGATTGCTAACTATGGCTACACCTTC
CDR3aa: CASGGGIANYGYTF

abundance: .
v_gene: TRBV24-1
j_gene: TRBJ2-3
d_gene: TRBD1
CDR3nt: TGTGCCACCAGTGATCAGGGACAGGGGCGGGATACGCAGTATTTT
CDR3aa: CATSDQGQGRDTQYF

abundance: once
v_gene: TRBV6-5
j_gene: TRBJ2-7
d_gene: TRBD2
CDR3nt: TGTGCCAGCACCTGGGGGACTAGAGGCGAGCAGTACTTC
CDR3aa: CASTWGTRGEQYF

abundance: once
v_gene: TRBV6-5
j_gene: TRBJ1-1
d_gene: TRBD1
CDR3nt: TGTGCCAGCAGACAGGGGTCTGAAGCTTTCTTT
CDR3aa: CASRQGSEAFF

abundance: .
v_gene: TRBV19
j_gene: TRBJ2-1
d_gene: TRBD1
CDR3nt: TGTGCCAGTAGTAGACAGGGGGAGCCTCCTTACAATGAGCAGTTCTTC
CDR3aa: CASSRQGEPPYNEQFF

abundance: .
v_gene: TRBV5-1
j_gene: TRBJ2-2
d_gene: .
CDR3nt: TGCGCCAGCAGCTTGGTGAGTCCCCGGAACACCGGGGAGCTGTTTTTT
CDR3aa: CASSLVSPRNTGELFF

abundance: .
v_gene: TRBV3-1/TRBV3-2
j_gene: TRBJ2-1
d_gene: .
CDR3nt: TGTGCCAGCAGCCGGCCTCAGGGGGGCGAGCAGTTCTTC
CDR3aa: CASSRPQGGEQFF

abundance: .
v_gene: TRBV3-1/TRBV3-2
j_gene: TRBJ2-1
d_gene: .
CDR3nt: TGTGCCAGCAGCCAAGTCAGGGGCGGTGAGCAGTTCTTC
CDR3aa: CASSQVRGGEQFF

abundance: once
v_gene: TRBV4-1
j_gene: TRBJ1-6
d_gene: .
CDR3nt: TGCGCCAGCAGCCAGGGAGCGGCCAGCTCCTATAATTCACCCCTCCACTTT
CDR3aa: CASSQGAASSYNSPLHF

abundance: .
v_gene: TRBV2
j_gene: TRBJ2-7
d_gene: .
CDR3nt: TGTGCCAGCAGTCCCCTCCCACAGGGCCGGTCCTACGAGCAGTACTTC
CDR3aa: CASSPLPQGRSYEQYF

abundance: .
v_gene: TRBV3-1/TRBV3-2
j_gene: TRBJ2-2
d_gene: TRBD2
CDR3nt: TGTGCCAGCAGCCAAAGGAGGACTAGCGGGGGCCCGAACACCGGGGAGCTGTTTTTT
CDR3aa: CASSQRRTSGGPNTGELFF

abundance: .
v_gene: TRBV5-4
j_gene: TRBJ2-1
d_gene: .
CDR3nt: TGTGCCAGCAGTCGCGGTGATGAGCAGTTCTTC
CDR3aa: CASSRGDEQFF

abundance: .
v_gene: TRBV7-9
j_gene: TRBJ1-6
d_gene: .
CDR3nt: TGTGCCAGTAGCCGCGATAATTCACCCCTCCACTTT
CDR3aa: CASSRDNSPLHF

abundance: .
v_gene: TRBV7-2
j_gene: TRBJ1-5
d_gene: .
CDR3nt: TGTGCCAGCAGCCCGTACCCCCACAGGGTCCAGCCCCAGCATTTT
CDR3aa: CASSPYPHRVQPQHF

abundance: once
v_gene: TRBV18
j_gene: TRBJ1-6
d_gene: TRBD1
CDR3nt: TGTGCCAGCTCCCCTCAGGGACAGAATAATTCACCCCTCCACTTT
CDR3aa: CASSPQGQNNSPLHF

abundance: .
v_gene: TRBV18
j_gene: TRBJ2-7
d_gene: TRBD1
CDR3nt: TGTGCCAGCTCACTCCTGGGACAGGGGACGTCTCACGAGCAGTACTTC
CDR3aa: CASSLLGQGTSHEQYF

abundance: .
v_gene: TRBV18
j_gene: TRBJ2-3
d_gene: .
CDR3nt: TGTGCCAGCTCACCAACAGCTAGCACAGATACGCAGTATTTT
CDR3aa: CASSPTASTDTQYF

abundance: .
v_gene: TRBV30
j_gene: TRBJ2-7
d_gene: .
CDR3nt: TGTGCCTGGAGTCCTGGACTACAGCAGTACTTC
CDR3aa: CAWSPGLQQYF

abundance: .
v_gene: TRBV29-1
j_gene: TRBJ1-4
d_gene: .
CDR3nt: TGCAGCGTAACCGGGACAACTAATGAAAAACTGTTTTTT
CDR3aa: CSVTGTTNEKLFF

abundance: few
v_gene: TRBV5-6
j_gene: TRBJ2-7
d_gene: TRBD2
CDR3nt: TGTGCCAGCAGCTTTCTCGGGACTAGCGGGGGGCCCTACGAGCAGTACTTC
CDR3aa: CASSFLGTSGGPYEQYF

abundance: .
v_gene: TRBV30
j_gene: TRBJ2-7
d_gene: TRBD1
CDR3nt: TGTGCCTGGACCCGACAGGGGAGGTACGAGCAGTACTTC
CDR3aa: CAWTRQGRYEQYF

abundance: .
v_gene: TRBV28
j_gene: TRBJ2-1
d_gene: .
CDR3nt: TGTGCCAGCAGACTAAGTAGTGAGCAGTTCTTC
CDR3aa: CASRLSSEQFF

abundance: .
v_gene: TRBV19
j_gene: TRBJ1-5
d_gene: .
CDR3nt: TGTGCCAGTAGTATAGCCGATCAGCCCCAGCATTTT
CDR3aa: CASSIADQPQHF

abundance: .
v_gene: TRBV28
j_gene: TRBJ2-2
d_gene: .
CDR3nt: TGTGCCTCCCTGGGCCTTCTCACCGGGGAGCTGTTTTTT
CDR3aa: CASLGLLTGELFF

abundance: .
v_gene: TRBV7-8
j_gene: TRBJ2-4
d_gene: TRBD1
CDR3nt: TGTGCCAGCAGAGACGGACAGGGGATAAACATTCAGTACTTC
CDR3aa: CASRDGQGINIQYF

abundance: .
v_gene: TRBV16
j_gene: TRBJ2-2
d_gene: TRBD1
CDR3nt: TGTGCCAGCAGCCTTCGGACAGGGTCGAACACCGGGGAGCTGTTTTTT
CDR3aa: CASSLRTGSNTGELFF

abundance: .
v_gene: TRBV3-1/TRBV3-2
j_gene: TRBJ1-5
d_gene: .
CDR3nt: TGTGCCAGCAGCCGGAACACAGGGTCGGGTGATCAGCCCCAGCATTTT
CDR3aa: CASSRNTGSGDQPQHF

abundance: .
v_gene: TRBV9
j_gene: TRBJ2-2
d_gene: .
CDR3nt: TGTGCCAGCAGCGTGACGGATTCAGGCGCGAACACCGGGGAGCTGTTTTTT
CDR3aa: CASSVTDSGANTGELFF

abundance: few
v_gene: TRBV10-3
j_gene: TRBJ2-7
d_gene: TRBD1
CDR3nt: TGTGCCGTAGGGACAGGGGATAGCTACGAGCAGTACTTC
CDR3aa: CAVGTGDSYEQYF

abundance: few
v_gene: TRBV15
j_gene: TRBJ2-7
d_gene: .
CDR3nt: TGTGCCACCAGCCGGGGGGCGGTACACGAGCAGTACTTC
CDR3aa: CATSRGAVHEQYF

abundance: many
v_gene: TRBV6-1
j_gene: TRBJ2-7
d_gene: TRBD1
CDR3nt: TGTGCCAGCAGTGAACCGGGACAGGTGATCTACGAGCAGTACTTC
CDR3aa: CASSEPGQVIYEQYF

abundance: once
v_gene: TRBV11-3
j_gene: TRBJ1-1
d_gene: .
CDR3nt: TGTGCCAGCAGCCAAGGACAGACGGAAGCTTTCTTT
CDR3aa: CASSQGQTEAFF

abundance: .
v_gene: TRBV2
j_gene: TRBJ2-1
d_gene: TRBD1
CDR3nt: TGTGCCAGCGGCCGGGACAGGGGCGCCAATGAGCAGTTCTTC
CDR3aa: CASGRDRGANEQFF